This T cell receptor beta chain is drawn from a study of response to subunit inactivated influenza vaccine. TCRdb re-called the RT-PCR reads through MiXCR, storing one row per CDR3 protein. There are 650,000 or so distinct CDR3 sequences in the sample; 12% to 15% occur only once, and 6% to 9.5% lies in the top ten. J was trimmed by 7 bases and V by 6 bases; bases with no gene match: 6. Germline V lookup: CDR1 SGHTA, CDR2 FQGNSA. The CDR3 is made up of 14 amino acids. This clonotype was seen at least ten times. The chain has TRBV7-2 and TRBJ1-6, with TRBD1 matching over 7 bases. This TCR came from a man between 45 and 60 years old who received an inactivated influenza vaccine. The specimen was PBMCs from blood, collected 14 days before vaccination. The CDR3 DNA sequence: TGTGCCAGCAGTCTAGGAGGGGGCAATTCACCCCTCCACTTT. It yields the protein CASSLGGGNSPLHF.